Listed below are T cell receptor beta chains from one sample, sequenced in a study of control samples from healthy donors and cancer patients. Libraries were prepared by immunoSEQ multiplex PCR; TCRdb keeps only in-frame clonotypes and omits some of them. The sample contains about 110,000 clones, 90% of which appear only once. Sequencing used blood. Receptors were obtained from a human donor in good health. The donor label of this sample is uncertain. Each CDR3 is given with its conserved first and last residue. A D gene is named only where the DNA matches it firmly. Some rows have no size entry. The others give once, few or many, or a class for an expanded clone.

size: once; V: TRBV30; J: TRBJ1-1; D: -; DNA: TGTGCCTGGAGTGTAGGCAGTGAAGCTTTCTTT; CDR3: CAWSVGSEAFF
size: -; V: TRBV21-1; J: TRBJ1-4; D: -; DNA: TGTGCCAGCAGCAAACGGATCCCGCCTGGGCATGAAAAACTGTTTTTT; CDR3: CASSKRIPPGHEKLFF
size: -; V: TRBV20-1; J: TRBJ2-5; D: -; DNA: TGCAGTGGGGAGTTCCAAGAGACCCAGTACTTC; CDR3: CSGEFQETQYF
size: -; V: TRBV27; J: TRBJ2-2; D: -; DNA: TGTGCCAGCAGTTTGGGCGGCGGGGAGCTGTTTTTT; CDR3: CASSLGGGELFF
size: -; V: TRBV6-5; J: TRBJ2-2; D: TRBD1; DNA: TGTGCCAGTGGACAGGGGGAAGCCGGGGAGCTGTTTTTT; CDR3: CASGQGEAGELFF
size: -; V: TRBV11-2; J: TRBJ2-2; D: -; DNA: TGTGCCAGCAGCCCAGGACGGCTTGGGACGAACACCGGGGAGCTGTTTTTT; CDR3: CASSPGRLGTNTGELFF
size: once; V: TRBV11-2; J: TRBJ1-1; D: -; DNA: TGTGCCAGCAGCCGCCAAGGAGGAACTGAAGCTTTCTTT; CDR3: CASSRQGGTEAFF
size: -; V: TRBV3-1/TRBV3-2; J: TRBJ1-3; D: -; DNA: TGTGCCAGCAGCCCTCTGGGGGGGAACACCATATATTTT; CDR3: CASSPLGGNTIYF
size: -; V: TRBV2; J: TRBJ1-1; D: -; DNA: TGTGCCAGCAATCACGAGGGGGGTTTTACTGAAGCTTTCTTT; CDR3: CASNHEGGFTEAFF
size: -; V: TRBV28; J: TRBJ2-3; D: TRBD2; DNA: TGTGCCAGCAGTTTCCCCGGGACTAGCGGAGATACGCAGTATTTT; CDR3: CASSFPGTSGDTQYF
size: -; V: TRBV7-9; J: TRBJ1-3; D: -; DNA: TGTGCCAGCAGCTTAATAGCCTCTGGAAACACCATATATTTT; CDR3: CASSLIASGNTIYF
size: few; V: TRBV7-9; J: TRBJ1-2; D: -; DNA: TGTGCCAGCAGCTTACCAGGGAGAGGAGCTAACTATGGCTACACCTTC; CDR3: CASSLPGRGANYGYTF
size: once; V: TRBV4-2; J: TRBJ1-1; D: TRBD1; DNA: TGTGCCAGCAGCCAAGAGGGGACAGGGCAGGGAGTTGAAGCTTTCTTT; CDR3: CASSQEGTGQGVEAFF
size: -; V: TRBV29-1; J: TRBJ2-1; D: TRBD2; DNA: TGCAGCGTTGGGGCTAGCGGGAACAATGAGCAGTTCTTC; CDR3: CSVGASGNNEQFF
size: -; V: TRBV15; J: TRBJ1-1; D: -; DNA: TGTGCCACCAGCAGAGAAGTGGGTGATGAAGCTTTCTTT; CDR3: CATSREVGDEAFF
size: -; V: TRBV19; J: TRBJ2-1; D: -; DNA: TGTGCCAGTAGCCAACAGGGGGGGCCACCGGGGCAGTTCTTC; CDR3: CASSQQGGPPGQFF
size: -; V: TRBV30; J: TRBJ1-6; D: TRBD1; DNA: TGTGCCTGGCGTTTTAGGGGGCCTTCACCCCTCCACTTT; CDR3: CAWRFRGPSPLHF
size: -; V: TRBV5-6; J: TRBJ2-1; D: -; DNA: TGTGCCAGCAGCTTGAACACCGAGCAGTTCTTC; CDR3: CASSLNTEQFF
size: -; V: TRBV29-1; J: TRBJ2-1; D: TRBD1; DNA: TGCAGCGTGGGACAGAGGTACAATGAGCAGTTCTTC; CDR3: CSVGQRYNEQFF
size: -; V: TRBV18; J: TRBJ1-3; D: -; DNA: TGTGCCAGCTCACCACCATGGGAAGGGATAAGTGGAAACACCATATATTTT; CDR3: CASSPPWEGISGNTIYF
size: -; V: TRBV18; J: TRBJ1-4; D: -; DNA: TGTGCCAGCTCACCAACCACAGGGTTTTCTAATGAAAAACTGTTTTTT; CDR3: CASSPTTGFSNEKLFF
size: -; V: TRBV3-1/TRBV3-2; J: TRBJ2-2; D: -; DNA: TGTGCCAGCAGCCGCCTGGACGGCTACACCGGGGAGCTGTTTTTT; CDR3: CASSRLDGYTGELFF
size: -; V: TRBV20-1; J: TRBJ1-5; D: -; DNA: TGCAGTGCTAGTTTGTGGGGGAGCAATCAGCCCCAGCATTTT; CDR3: CSASLWGSNQPQHF
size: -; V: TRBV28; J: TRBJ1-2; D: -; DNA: TGTGCCAGCAGTTTGGGGGTGGGGGACTATGGCTACACCTTC; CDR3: CASSLGVGDYGYTF
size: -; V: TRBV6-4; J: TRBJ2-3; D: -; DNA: TGTGCCAGCAGTGACTCATCTAAGGGGCCAGATACGCAGTATTTT; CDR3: CASSDSSKGPDTQYF
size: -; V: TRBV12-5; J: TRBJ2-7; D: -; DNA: TGTGCTAGTGGTTTTTCCCTCGACGCTACCTACGAGCAGTACTTC; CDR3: CASGFSLDATYEQYF
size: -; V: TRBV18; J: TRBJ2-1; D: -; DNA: TGTGCCAGCTCACCTCCAGCAGGGCGCGCAGCAAATGAGCAGTTCTTC; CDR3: CASSPPAGRAANEQFF
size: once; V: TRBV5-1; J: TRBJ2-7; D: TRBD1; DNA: TGCGCCAGCAGCCTGGACCCCGGGACAGGAGCCTACGAGCAGTACTTC; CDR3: CASSLDPGTGAYEQYF
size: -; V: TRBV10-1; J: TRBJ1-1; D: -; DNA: TGCGCCAGCAGTGGCTCTGGGGAGGGGCGGACTGAAGCTTTCTTT; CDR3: CASSGSGEGRTEAFF
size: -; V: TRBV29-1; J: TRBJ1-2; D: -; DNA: TGCAGCGTTGAAGATCGCCAGGGCCGCAGCTACACCTTC; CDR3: CSVEDRQGRSYTF
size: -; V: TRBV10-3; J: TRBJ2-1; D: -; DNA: TGTGCCATCAGTGAGGGCGCAGGAGGGGCATACAATGAGCAGTTCTTC; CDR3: CAISEGAGGAYNEQFF
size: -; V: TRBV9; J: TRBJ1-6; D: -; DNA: TGTGCCAGCAGCGTAGAAACAGCAAATTCACCCCTCCACTTT; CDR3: CASSVETANSPLHF
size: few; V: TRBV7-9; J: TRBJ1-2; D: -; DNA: TGTGCCAGCAGCCAGATCCGGGACTCCGAAAGGGGTTTC; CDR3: CASSQIRDSERGF
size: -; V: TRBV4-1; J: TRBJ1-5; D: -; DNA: TGCGCCAGCAGCCAAGAGCAGGGATACAATCAGCCCCAGCATTTT; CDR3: CASSQEQGYNQPQHF
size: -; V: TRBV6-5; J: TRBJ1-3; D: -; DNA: TGTGCCAGCAGCCCCGACGGAGCCTCTGGAAACACCATATATTTT; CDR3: CASSPDGASGNTIYF
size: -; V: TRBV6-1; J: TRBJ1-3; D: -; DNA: TGTGCCAGCAGTGAATTGAGCCCGGGGCGTACGTTTGGAAACACCATATATTTT; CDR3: CASSELSPGRTFGNTIYF
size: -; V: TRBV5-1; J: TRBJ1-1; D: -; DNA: TGCGCCAGCAGCGGGGGAGTGAACACTGAAGCTTTCTTT; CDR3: CASSGGVNTEAFF
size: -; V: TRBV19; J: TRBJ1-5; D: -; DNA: TGTGCCAGTAGTAAACAGCCTAATAGCAATCAGCCCCAGCATTTT; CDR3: CASSKQPNSNQPQHF
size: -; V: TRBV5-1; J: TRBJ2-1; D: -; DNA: TGCGCCAGCAGCTTAACAGGAGAGGGGTACAATGAGCAGTTCTTC; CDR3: CASSLTGEGYNEQFF
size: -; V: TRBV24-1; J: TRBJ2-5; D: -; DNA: TGTGCCACCAGTGACCGACAGGCCCAGTACTTC; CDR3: CATSDRQAQYF
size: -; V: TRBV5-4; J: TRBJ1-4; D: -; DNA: TGTGCCAGCAGCCCCGGTGGGGGTGCTGAAAAACTGTTTTTT; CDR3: CASSPGGGAEKLFF
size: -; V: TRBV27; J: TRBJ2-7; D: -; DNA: TGTGCCAGCAGTTTATTTAGGGGCTCCTACGAGCAGTACTTC; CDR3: CASSLFRGSYEQYF
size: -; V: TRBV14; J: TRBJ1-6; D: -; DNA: TGTGCCAGCAGCCTCTACTATAATTCACCCCTCCACTTT; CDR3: CASSLYYNSPLHF
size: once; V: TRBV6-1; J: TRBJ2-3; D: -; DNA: TGTGCCAGCAGTGAAGTTACTAGTTTTTTGTATTTT; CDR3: CASSEVTSFLYF
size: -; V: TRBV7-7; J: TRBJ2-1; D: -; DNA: TGTGCTAGCAGCCCCGGGACTGCAACCTACAATGAGCAGTTCTTC; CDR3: CASSPGTATYNEQFF